Listed below are T cell receptor beta chains from one sample, sequenced in a study of post-analysis software for immune sequencing data. TCRdb reprocessed the PCR reads with MiXCR, giving one entry per CDR3 protein. The sample consists of hundreds of thousands of distinct CDR3 sequences, under 70% of them appearing once. The sample was blood. All receptors come from a girl between 5 and 17 years old with multiple sclerosis. Both conserved end residues are part of each CDR3. Fields, in order: D gene, J gene, clone size, V gene, CDR3 DNA, CDR3 protein. A D gene is named only where the DNA matches it firmly. Clone sizes are given selectively: once, few, many, or a class where the clone is expanded.

TRBD2 | TRBJ2-5 | - | TRBV12-3/TRBV12-4 | TGTGCCAGCAGAGCTAGCGGAGTAGAGACCCAGTACTTC | CASRASGVETQYF
- | TRBJ1-2 | - | TRBV5-1 | TGCGCCAGCAGCCCGGACGGGCAAAGTAACTATGGCTACACCTTC | CASSPDGQSNYGYTF
- | TRBJ2-7 | - | TRBV6-6 | TGTGCCAGCAGTTACTCAGACAGCCACTCCTACGAGCAGTACTTC | CASSYSDSHSYEQYF
- | TRBJ2-1 | - | TRBV29-1 | TGCAGCGGGGAGAGAAATGAGCAGTTCTTC | CSGERNEQFF
- | TRBJ1-1 | - | TRBV29-1 | TGCAGCGTTGAAGTCCAGGGAATCATGAACACTGAAGCTTTCTTT | CSVEVQGIMNTEAFF
- | TRBJ2-3 | - | TRBV5-5 | TGTGCCAGCAGCACCGGGGTTAGCACAGATACGCAGTATTTT | CASSTGVSTDTQYF
- | TRBJ2-1 | - | TRBV29-1 | TGCAGCGTTGAAAAGGGGATGACCAATGAGCAGTTCTTC | CSVEKGMTNEQFF
- | TRBJ2-3 | - | TRBV5-8 | TGTGCCAGCAGCTTGGTGGGGTCGGGGGGCCCAGATACGCAGTATTTT | CASSLVGSGGPDTQYF
- | TRBJ2-7 | many | TRBV5-1 | TGTGCCAGCAGCCTATACTCCTACGAGCAGTACTTC | CASSLYSYEQYF
- | TRBJ2-6 | few | TRBV15 | TGTGCCACCAGCAGAGATGGTTGGGGGCTTCCCTCTGGGGCCAACGTCCTGACTTTC | CATSRDGWGLPSGANVLTF
TRBD1 | TRBJ2-2 | - | TRBV4-1 | TGCGCCAGCAGCCAGCCTAGGGGACAGGTGGCCGGGGAGCTGTTTTTT | CASSQPRGQVAGELFF
- | TRBJ1-5 | once | TRBV5-1 | TGCGCCAGCAGCCCGATGGGAGTGGATCAGCCCCAGCATTTT | CASSPMGVDQPQHF
TRBD2 | TRBJ2-7 | - | TRBV7-2 | TGTGCCAGCAGGAGGACTAGCGGGGTGTACGAGCAGTACTTC | CASRRTSGVYEQYF
- | TRBJ1-1 | - | TRBV18 | TGTGCCAGCTCACCACCCGACACCATGAACACTGAAGCTTTCTTT | CASSPPDTMNTEAFF
TRBD2 | TRBJ2-7 | - | TRBV7-3 | TGTGCCAGCAGCTTAATTGCCCTAGCGGGAGAGACCTCCTACGAGCAGTACTTC | CASSLIALAGETSYEQYF
TRBD2 | TRBJ2-1 | once | TRBV7-9 | TGTGCCAGCAGCCGACGAGCTAGCGGGGACTACAATGAGCAGTTCTTC | CASSRRASGDYNEQFF
TRBD2 | TRBJ2-1 | few | TRBV7-9 | TGTGCCAGCAGCCCTCGGACTAGCGGGCTCTACAATGAGCAGTTCTTC | CASSPRTSGLYNEQFF
TRBD2 | TRBJ2-3 | - | TRBV27 | TGTGCCAGCAGTTTATCGGGCGGGAGTTTTCCAGATACGCAGTATTTT | CASSLSGGSFPDTQYF
TRBD1 | TRBJ2-5 | few | TRBV12-3/TRBV12-4 | TGTGCCAGCAGTGGATACAGGGGGGAGACCCAGTACTTC | CASSGYRGETQYF
TRBD2 | TRBJ2-1 | few | TRBV20-1 | TGCAGTGCTAGCCCGGGGGGGAGCGGGGGGTCCTATGAGCAGTTCTTC | CSASPGGSGGSYEQFF
TRBD1 | TRBJ2-4 | many | TRBV7-3 | TGTGCCAGCAGCCGGACAGGGGGCAGCATTCAGTACTTC | CASSRTGGSIQYF
- | TRBJ2-7 | - | TRBV7-9 | TGCGCCAGCAGCCCCCGGGCCCCCGGGACTTACGAGCAGTACTTC | CASSPRAPGTYEQYF
- | TRBJ2-1 | - | TRBV6-5 | TGTGCCAGCCATACGGTGACGGCTGAGCAGTTCTTC | CASHTVTAEQFF
- | TRBJ2-1 | few | TRBV5-1 | TGCGCCAGCAGCTTGGTGTCCCAGGGTTTCGATGAGCAGTTCTTC | CASSLVSQGFDEQFF
TRBD2 | TRBJ2-7 | - | TRBV5-1 | TGCGCCAGCAGCAGACTAGCGGGTCTCTCCTACGAGCAGTACTTC | CASSRLAGLSYEQYF
- | TRBJ2-1 | - | TRBV29-1 | TGCAGCGTTTTAAACCGGGCCAGGGAAGATGAGCAGTTCTTC | CSVLNRAREDEQFF
- | TRBJ2-1 | few | TRBV7-3 | TGTGCCAGCAGCTTAACAGGTAGCAAGTCCTACAATGAGCAGTTCTTC | CASSLTGSKSYNEQFF
- | TRBJ2-1 | - | TRBV9 | TGTGCCAGCAGCGTCGTCGCGTCGAGCTCCTACAATGAGCAGTTCTTC | CASSVVASSSYNEQFF
TRBD1 | TRBJ1-6 | - | TRBV11-2 | TGTGCCAGCAGCTTAGATCACGGACAGGGGTTGCTGAATTCACCCCTCCACTTT | CASSLDHGQGLLNSPLHF
TRBD2 | TRBJ2-5 | - | TRBV10-3 | TGTGCCATCAGCATCCCGGGACTAGGTGGAGGGACCCAGTACTTC | CAISIPGLGGGTQYF
TRBD1 | TRBJ1-6 | few | TRBV27 | TGTGCCAGCAGCCCAGGGGGGGGCAATTCACCCCTCCACTTT | CASSPGGGNSPLHF
- | TRBJ2-3 | few | TRBV29-1 | TGCAGCGAGGAGGGGCGGGGAAGCACAGATACGCAGTATTTT | CSEEGRGSTDTQYF
- | TRBJ2-1 | - | TRBV4-1 | TGCGCCAGCAGCCCTACCGAGAGGACATACAATGAGCAGTTCTTC | CASSPTERTYNEQFF
TRBD2 | TRBJ2-1 | - | TRBV20-1 | TGCAGTGCCAGAGCCCCGTGGACTAGCGACAATGAGCAGTTCTTC | CSARAPWTSDNEQFF
TRBD2 | TRBJ2-7 | - | TRBV7-8 | TGTGCCAGCAGCTCGGTCGTGCCTAGCGGAAGCTCCTACGAGCAGTACTTC | CASSSVVPSGSSYEQYF
- | TRBJ2-7 | - | TRBV10-3 | TGTGCCATCAGCGTCTCCGGGAGCTCCTACGAGCAGTACTTC | CAISVSGSSYEQYF
TRBD2 | TRBJ2-5 | - | TRBV6-5 | TGTGCCAGCAGTTACGGGGAGGGTGGAGAGACCCAGTACTTC | CASSYGEGGETQYF
- | TRBJ2-7 | - | TRBV5-1 | TGCGCCAGCAGCTTGGGCGAGGCTAACTACGAGCAGTACTTC | CASSLGEANYEQYF
TRBD2 | TRBJ2-5 | - | TRBV20-1 | TGCAGTGCTAGAGATGCCCGGTCGACTAGCGGGAAGGGGACCCAGTACTTC | CSARDARSTSGKGTQYF
- | TRBJ1-1 | - | TRBV11-2 | TGTGCCAGCAGCCAGTGGGGCCCGGTTGCTTTCTTT | CASSQWGPVAFF
- | TRBJ1-2 | once | TRBV5-1 | TGCGCCAGCAGCATGGGGGCAGAGATTGGCTACACCTTC | CASSMGAEIGYTF
- | TRBJ2-1 | few | TRBV29-1 | TGCAGCGTTGAAAGGTTGCGGGGCAACTCCCCGAATGAGCAGTTCTTC | CSVERLRGNSPNEQFF
- | TRBJ2-7 | few | TRBV5-1 | TGCGCCAGCAGCTTGGCAACAGGGTCCTACGAGCAGTACTTC | CASSLATGSYEQYF
- | TRBJ2-5 | - | TRBV6-2/TRBV6-3 | TGTGCCAGCAGTCCTGACGTAGGATATGAGACCCAGTACTTC | CASSPDVGYETQYF
TRBD1 | TRBJ1-5 | - | TRBV20-1 | TGCAGTGCTAGAGGGACAGGGGGCATCAATCAGCCCCAGCATTTT | CSARGTGGINQPQHF
- | TRBJ2-5 | - | TRBV20-1 | TGCAGCGCCCCTAGAGTGGGACCCCAAGAGACCCAGTACTTC | CSAPRVGPQETQYF
- | TRBJ1-1 | - | TRBV29-1 | TGCAGCGTTGGGTTAAGCTCCGCGGCCGCTGAGGCTTTCTTT | CSVGLSSAAAEAFF
- | TRBJ2-2 | - | TRBV4-1 | TGCGCCAGCAGCTCATTTGCTGGGGGGGCGGTCGCCGGGGAGCTGTTTTTT | CASSSFAGGAVAGELFF
- | TRBJ2-3 | - | TRBV6-5 | TGTGCCAGCAGCCTAAGAGCCAAGTCCGCAGATACGCAGTATTTT | CASSLRAKSADTQYF
- | TRBJ2-1 | - | TRBV29-1 | TGCAGCGTTGATCGCGGGGCCTACAATGAGCAGTTCTTC | CSVDRGAYNEQFF
- | TRBJ1-2 | - | TRBV2 | TGTGCCAGCAGTGAAGTCGGCAGAGGGAAAGGACTCTATGGCTACACCTTC | CASSEVGRGKGLYGYTF
TRBD2 | TRBJ2-5 | - | TRBV20-1 | TGCAGTCCTTCCCTTACGGGAGGCCAAGAGACCCAGTACTTC | CSPSLTGGQETQYF
TRBD1 | TRBJ2-5 | - | TRBV5-5 | TGTGCCAGCAGCTACCAACAGGGGATGGAGACCCAGTACTTC | CASSYQQGMETQYF
- | TRBJ1-3 | - | TRBV7-2 | TGTGCCAGCAGCTACGCGATGGGGACTGGAAACACCATATATTTT | CASSYAMGTGNTIYF
TRBD1 | TRBJ2-7 | - | TRBV12-3/TRBV12-4 | TGTGCCAGCAGGGCCGGGACAGCCAGGTTCGAGCAGTACTTC | CASRAGTARFEQYF
TRBD1 | TRBJ1-1 | few | TRBV12-3/TRBV12-4 | TGTGCCAGCAGTTTAAGGGGGCGGGGAACCCTGGTAAACACTGAAGCTTTCTTT | CASSLRGRGTLVNTEAFF
- | TRBJ2-3 | - | TRBV15 | TGTGCCGCCAGCAGAGGGGACGGGAGTGCCTCAGATACGCAGTATTTT | CAASRGDGSASDTQYF
- | TRBJ2-5 | - | TRBV29-1 | TGCAGCGTGAAAGGGCTTAATGAAGAGACCCAGTACTTC | CSVKGLNEETQYF
TRBD1 | TRBJ1-2 | once | TRBV10-3 | TGTGCCATCAGCTCTGGACAGGGTGCCGCCTATGGCTACACCTTC | CAISSGQGAAYGYTF